One sample yielded the 23 T cell receptor beta chains listed below, sequenced in a study of tumor and adjacent non-tumor tissue in lung cancer. TCRbeta libraries were built with three rounds of nested PCR, modified from ARM-PCR. From the multiplex PCR reads, TCRdb called clonotypes with MiXCR, one entry per CDR3 protein. The sample contains 65,000 to 85,000 distinct CDR3 sequences, around three quarters of which appear only once. This sample's RNA came from whole unsorted tissue. Distant lung tissue was collected more than 3 cm away from the tumor edge. Sequenced material: distant non-tumor lung tissue. These receptors were obtained from a man between 60 and 75 years old with non-small cell lung cancer.

This clonotype has a single count. The DNA of the CDR3 is TGTGCCAGCAGTTACTCCTCCCTCGATCTAGCCAAAAACATTCAGTACTTC. Translated, it gives CASSYSSLDLAKNIQYF. The chain has TRBV6-5 and TRBJ2-4; D call uncertain. The CDR3 runs 17 residues. Trimming took 0 bases from V and 0 from J, leaving 12 bases between them. Germline assignment: CDR1 MNHEY and CDR2 SVGAGI.

The chain links TRBV5-4 to TRBJ1-5; TRBD1 might be the D (5 bases). The CDR3 has 14 amino acids. The germline V gene has CDR1 SGHNT and CDR2 YYREEE (reference sequence). Trimming left V 3 bases short and J 9 bases short, with 16 bases between. The CDR3 is CASSSGLAGGPQHF. DNA for the CDR3: TGTGCCAGCAGCTCGGGGCTGGCCGGGGGGCCCCAGCATTTT.

Of note for this clonotype: The junction departs from germline at one end; a sequencing error may be responsible. V and J are TRBV14 and TRBJ2-7; D might be TRBD2 (6 bases). Germline values: CDR1 SGHDN, CDR2 FVKESK. This CDR3 is 13 amino acids long. The CDR3 DNA sequence: TGTGCCAACAGCCAAAGTCTCGGGGGTGAGCAATACTTC. Translated, it gives CANSQSLGGEQYF. Supplemented by reference TRBV14 and TRBJ2-7, the full variable domain reads EAGVTQFPSHSVIEKGQTVTLRCDPISGHDNLYWYRRVMGKEIKFLLHFVKESKQDESGMPNNRFLAERTGGTYSTLKVQPAELEDSGVYFCANSQSLGGEQYFGPGTRLTVT.

The table lists this clonotype with many counts. A read error may be the cause here, since a much bigger clone is one base away. The chain carries TRBV29-1 and TRBJ2-3, with 14 nucleotides matching TRBD2. The CDR3 sequence is 15 residues long. Looked up from germline, CDR1 is SQVTM and CDR2 is ANQGSEA. The CDR3 DNA is TGCAGCGCTGAAGGGACTAGCGGGGGCCGCGGTACGCAGTATTTT. It specifies CSAEGTSGGRGTQYF.

As concerns this clonotype: Germline and junction disagree at one end, which may indicate a read error. This chain joins TRBV28 and TRBJ2-1, with D possibly matching TRBD1 (5 bases). Germline lookup yields CDR1 MDHEN and CDR2 SYDVKM. The CDR3 is made up of 14 amino acids. CDR3 bases: TGTGCCTCGCAGGGAACGACAATCTGCAATGAGCACCTCTTC. Protein: CASQGTTICNEHLF.

The CDR3 reads CSAFVLTEQFF. The CDR3 DNA reads as TGCAGCGCCTTCGTCCTTACAGAGCAGTTCTTC. V is TRBV29-1 and J is TRBJ2-7; D gene unclear. The end of the DNA aligns better with TRBJ2-1, so the J call may be wrong. The CDR3 totals 11 residues. Per germline, CDR1 SQVTM and CDR2 ANQGSEA.

Note on this clonotype: At one of its ends the junction is not consistent with the germline gene, which may arise from a read error. This chain links TRBV29-1 with TRBJ2-5; D unresolved. Per germline, CDR1 SQVTM and CDR2 ANQGSEA. The CDR3 spans 13 residues. The CDR3 nucleotides read TGCAGCGTTCCGGACCGGTACCAAGAAACCCAGTACTTC. Translating gives CSVPDRYQETQYF.

As to this clonotype: Relative to the germline gene, one junction end is altered; a read error may explain this. This sequence joins TRBV20-1 and TRBJ2-7; TRBD1 aligns across 8 bases. CDR3 size: 13 residues. Germline V lookup: CDR1 DFQATT, CDR2 SNEGSKA (reference sequence). The CDR3 is CSAQLGTGYEQHF. CDR3 in DNA: TGCAGTGCTCAGCTGGGGACAGGCTACGAGCAGCACTTC.

CDR3 amino acids: CASSDIAGGESETQYF. The DNA for the CDR3 is TGCGCCAGCAGTGACATCGCTGGCGGGGAGAGTGAGACCCAGTACTTC. V is TRBV10-1 and J is TRBJ2-5; perhaps TRBD2 as D (6 bases). V was cut by 3 bases and J by 5 bases, with 19 bases left in between. The CDR3 totals 16 residues. Germline loops: CDR1 WNHNN, CDR2 SYGVQD (reference sequence).

With respect to this clonotype: The conserved final phenylalanine or tryptophan is absent from the CDR3, which likely points to a read error. This rearrangement joins TRBV6-1 to TRBJ2-3; TRBD1 might be the D (5 bases). The CDR3 spans 15 residues. Germline CDR1 is MNHNS and CDR2 is SASEGT. Trimming stripped 2 bases from V and 2 bases from J, with 11 bases between. The CDR3 DNA reads as TGTGCCAGCAGTGAACTTCAGGGTAACACAGATACGCAGTATTAC. Protein: CASSELQGNTDTQYY.

On this clonotype itself: The junction shows a germline mismatch at one end, possibly a read error. This rearrangement joins TRBV19 to TRBJ2-3; D gene unclear. Per the germline V gene, CDR1 is LNHDA and CDR2 is SQIVND (reference sequence). The length of the CDR3 is 16 residues. CDR3 bases: TGTGCCAGTAAAGGGTACAGTGACGGAAACACAGATACGCAGAATTTT. Translating gives CASKGYSDGNTDTQNF. Full variable domain (outside the CDR3, taken from reference TRBV19 and TRBJ2-3): DGGITQSPKYLFRKEGQNVTLSCEQNLNHDAMYWYRQDPGQGLRLIYYSQIVNDFQKGDIAEGYSVSREKKESFPLTVTSAQKNPTAFYLCASKGYSDGNTDTQNFGPGTRLTVL.

Notes on this clonotype: An end of the junction differs from the germline gene, which may be a read error. The gene calls are TRBV6-1 and TRBJ2-3; D possibly corresponds to TRBD1 (5 bases). The CDR3 has 15 amino acids. Germline assignment: CDR1 MNHNS and CDR2 SASEGT. CDR3: CATSELQGGTDTQYF. The CDR3 coding sequence is TGTGCCACCAGTGAACTTCAGGGTGGCACTGATACGCAGTATTTC.

Notes on this clonotype: The CDR3 end shows no conserved phenylalanine or tryptophan, and so a read error is likely. V usage is TRBV10-2 and J usage is TRBJ2-5; D possibly corresponds to TRBD1 (5 bases). Germline V gives CDR1 WSHSY, CDR2 SAAADI. CDR3 size: 11 residues. V lost 3 bases and J 11 bases, leaving 10 bases between the germline ends. This CDR3 reads CASSEGAQQYY. The CDR3 DNA follows: TGCGCCAGCAGTGAAGGGGCCCAACAGTACTAC.

On this clonotype: An end of the junction does not agree with germline; a read error may underlie this. The chain carries TRBV11-3 and TRBJ2-4; 14 bases match TRBD2. This CDR3 has 19 residues. CDR1 and CDR2 (germline): SGHNT, YENEEA. The CDR3 nucleotides are TGTACCAGCAGCTTTTCCGGGACTAGCGGGAGTGTGAGTCAAAATATTCAGTACTTC. Encoded protein: CTSSFSGTSGSVSQNIQYF.

This clonotype was counted a single time. Mismatch with germline at one junction end may stem from a read error. The CDR3 region has the DNA TGTGCCAGCAGCGTACAGGGGTTGGTAGAGACCCAGTACTTT. Its translation is CASSVQGLVETQYF. The rearrangement links TRBV11-3 to TRBJ2-5, with 7 positions matching TRBD1. Germline V lookup: CDR1 SGHNT, CDR2 YENEEA. This CDR3 spans 14 amino acids.

For this clonotype: At one end, the junction sequence differs from germline, possibly due to a read error. This chain joins TRBV11-1 and TRBJ2-1, with D tentatively TRBD2 (6 bases). The CDR3 covers 16 residues. Germline V CDR1 and CDR2: SGHAT, FQDESV (reference sequence). CDR3 DNA sequence: TGTTCCAGCAGCCCCCGGGACTTCAGCTCCTACAATGAGCAGTTCTTC. This gives the protein CSSSPRDFSSYNEQFF.

The V gene is TRBV20-1, the J gene TRBJ2-1; TRBD2 matches at 11 bases. The CDR3 is 14 amino acids. Trimming cost V 4 bases and J 5 bases; bases outside gene matches: 4. Germline CDR1 is DFQATT and CDR2 is SNEGSKA (reference sequence). This chain's CDR3 is CSATLAGDDNEQFF. CDR3 nucleotides: TGCAGTGCTACACTAGCGGGAGATGACAATGAGCAGTTCTTC.

The chain uses TRBV12-5 and TRBJ1-5; D might be TRBD2 (5 bases). Gene TRBJ2-3 matches the end of the DNA better, so the J call may be wrong. Germline assignment: CDR1 LGHNT and CDR2 FRNRAP. This CDR3 spans 13 amino acids. The DNA for the CDR3 is TGTGCTAGTGGCCCGGACTTCAATCAGCCCCAGTATTTT. Protein sequence: CASGPDFNQPQYF.

At least ten counts were recorded for this clonotype. DNA of the CDR3: TGTGCCAGCAGCTCAAGTGGGGGCGTCACCTACGAGCAGTACTTC. The encoded protein is CASSSSGGVTYEQYF. The chain couples TRBV7-9 to TRBJ2-7; tentative D call: TRBD1 (6 bases). This CDR3 has 15 residues. V was trimmed by 4 bases and J by 2 bases, leaving 15 bases between them. The germline V gene has CDR1 SEHNR and CDR2 FQNEAQ (reference sequence).

About this clonotype itself: The junction and the germline gene differ at one end; a read error may be behind it. The rearrangement joins TRBV11-2 to TRBJ2-7; no firm D call. Germline CDR1 is SGHAT and CDR2 is FQNNGV. There are 13 residues in the CDR3. This CDR3 reads CASSLVGQNDQYF. CDR3 DNA: TGTGCCAGCAGCTTAGTCGGGCAGAACGATCAGTACTTC.

In regard to this clonotype: Without the conserved terminal phenylalanine or tryptophan, this CDR3 likely stems from a read error. The rearrangement uses TRBV14 and TRBJ1-5, with D hard to call. This CDR3 has 13 residues. V lost 2 bases and J 4 bases, leaving 6 bases between the germline ends. CDR1 and CDR2 from the germline V gene are SGHDN and FVKESK. CDR3 DNA: TGTGCCAGCAGCCAAACCGGAAATCAGCCCCAGCATATT. Its translation: CASSQTGNQPQHI.

Note on this clonotype: As the CDR3 is not closed by the conserved phenylalanine or tryptophan, this likely results from a read error. This chain links TRBV29-1 with TRBJ2-4; D possibly corresponds to TRBD2 (5 bases). The germline V and J ends were trimmed by 0 bases and 8 bases, with 11 bases remaining between them. The germline CDR1 and CDR2 sequences are SQVTM and ANQGSEA. This CDR3 is 13 amino acids long. The CDR3 region is CSVEEVIGDIQYI. In nucleotides, the CDR3 is TGCAGCGTTGAAGAGGTCATCGGGGACATTCAGTACATC.

With respect to this clonotype: The junction shows a germline mismatch at one end, possibly a read error. The rearrangement joins TRBV29-1 to TRBJ2-5; D remains ambiguous. Germline CDR1 is SQVTM and CDR2 is ANQGSEA. The CDR3 sequence is 13 residues long. The CDR3 here is CGVEIGVQETQYF. The CDR3 DNA reads TGCGGCGTTGAAATAGGCGTACAAGAGACCCAGTACTTC.